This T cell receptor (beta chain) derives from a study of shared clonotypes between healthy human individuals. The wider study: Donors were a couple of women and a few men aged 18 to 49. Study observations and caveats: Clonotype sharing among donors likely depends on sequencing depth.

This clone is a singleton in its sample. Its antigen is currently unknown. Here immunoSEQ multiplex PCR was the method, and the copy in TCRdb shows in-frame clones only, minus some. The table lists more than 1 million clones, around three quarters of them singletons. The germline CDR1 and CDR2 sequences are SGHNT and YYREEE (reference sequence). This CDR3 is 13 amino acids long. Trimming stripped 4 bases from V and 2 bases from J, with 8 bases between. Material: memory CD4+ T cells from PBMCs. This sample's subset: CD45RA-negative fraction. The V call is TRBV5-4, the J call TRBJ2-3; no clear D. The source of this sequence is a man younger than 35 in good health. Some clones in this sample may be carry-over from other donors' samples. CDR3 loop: CASSIEPTDTQYF. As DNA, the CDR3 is TGTGCCAGCAGCATAGAGCCCACAGATACGCAGTATTTT.